These 21 T cell receptor beta chains originate from one sample sequenced in a study of PD-1 blockade in classical Hodgkin lymphoma. This sample's time point: cycle 4 day 1 (C4D1), after 5 to 7 weeks of nivolumab. Following autologous stem cell transplantation, relapse occurred in every patient, and exposure to brentuximab vedotin varied. The repertoire was sequenced with immunoSEQ multiplex PCR; TCRdb's copy has only in-frame clones and lacks some. This repertoire shows fewer than 9,000 clones, around nine tenths found once; its top ten account for around 34%. The starting material was peripheral blood mononuclear cells (PBMCs), obtained before the fourth cycle of nivolumab. The receptors derive from a human donor with classical Hodgkin lymphoma.

This rearrangement joins TRBV30 to TRBJ1-5; D might be TRBD1 (6 bases). Trimming cost V 6 bases and J 4 bases, with 16 bases left between them. Germline lookup yields CDR1 GTSNPN and CDR2 SVGIG (reference sequence). This CDR3 has 14 residues. The CDR3 is CACTPQGWNQPQHF. Written as DNA, the CDR3 is TGTGCCTGCACCCCACAGGGTTGGAATCAGCCCCAGCATTTT.

The V and J genes are TRBV30 and TRBJ2-3; D ambiguous. Germline V CDR1 and CDR2: GTSNPN, SVGIG (reference sequence). V was cut by 4 bases and J by 0 bases, with 8 bases left in between. CDR3 length equals 13 residues. Here the CDR3 reads CAWIDLSTDTQYF. The CDR3 DNA reads TGTGCCTGGATTGATTTAAGCACAGATACGCAGTATTTT.

This chain uses TRBV28 with TRBJ2-2, with no clear D. The germline V and J ends were trimmed by 4 bases and 6 bases, with 6 bases remaining between them. The CDR3 covers 12 residues. Germline loops: CDR1 MDHEN, CDR2 SYDVKM. The CDR3 DNA follows: TGTGCCAGCAGTTCGGGTTCCGGGGAGCTGTTTTTT. It specifies CASSSGSGELFF.

The V call is TRBV9, the J call TRBJ2-5; D is perhaps TRBD1 or TRBD2 (6 bases each). Between the trimmed V and J ends, which lost 3 bases and 1 base, there was a span of 10 bases. The CDR3 loop spans 14 amino acids. The germline gives CDR1 SGDLS, CDR2 YYNGEE. CDR3 sequence reads: CASSGEDSQETQYF. Here the CDR3 DNA reads TGTGCCAGCAGCGGGGAGGACAGCCAAGAGACCCAGTACTTC.

The chain combines TRBV2 with TRBJ2-2, with TRBD2 identical over 8 bases. V shed 4 bases, J shed 4 bases, and the junction held 8 bases outside the gene matches. The CDR3 is made up of 16 amino acids. Germline values: CDR1 SNHLY, CDR2 FYNNEI. CDR3 bases: TGTGCCAGCAGTGCAACTAGCGGCAAAGGCACCGGGGAGCTGTTTTTT. Translated: CASSATSGKGTGELFF.

This clone appeared once. The chain couples TRBV2 to TRBJ2-3, with 11 bases identical to TRBD2. This CDR3 has 15 residues. Germline V lookup: CDR1 SNHLY, CDR2 FYNNEI. With V trimmed by 3 bases and J by 5 bases, 4 bases remained unmatched. Here the CDR3 reads CASSELAGGLDTQYF. The CDR3, as DNA: TGTGCCAGCAGTGAGCTAGCGGGAGGCCTAGATACGCAGTATTTT.

The chain has TRBV27 and TRBJ2-1; 8 bases match TRBD2. The germline V gene has CDR1 MNHEY and CDR2 SMNVEV (reference sequence). The ends lost 4 bases at V and 7 bases at J; junction bases unmatched: 9. CDR3 length: 15 residues. Written as DNA, the CDR3 is TGTGCCAGCAGTTCCATATCGGGAGGGCCGAATGAGCAGTTCTTC. Translation gives CASSSISGGPNEQFF.

V gene TRBV11-2 combines with J gene TRBJ2-5; 11 bases fit TRBD2. The ends lost 0 bases at V and 5 bases at J; junction bases unmatched: 5. The CDR3 covers 16 residues. The germline V gene has CDR1 SGHAT and CDR2 FQNNGV. This CDR3 is CASSLEASGRRETQYF. The CDR3 bases are TGTGCCAGCAGCTTAGAAGCTAGCGGGAGGAGGGAGACCCAGTACTTC.

The genes are TRBV28 and TRBJ1-4, with 9 bases aligning to TRBD1. CDR1 is MDHEN, CDR2 SYDVKM, per germline. This CDR3 region has 15 residues. The V gene end was trimmed by 5 bases and the J gene end by 7 bases; junction bases not matched to a gene: 8. In DNA form, the CDR3 reads TGTGCCAGCAGTCAACATGGGACAGGGAGTGAAAAACTGTTTTTT. As protein: CASSQHGTGSEKLFF.

This chain uses TRBV7-6 with TRBJ1-2; possibly TRBD1 for D (5 bases). There are 13 residues in the CDR3. Deletions cut 8 bases from V and 6 bases from J, with 16 bases between. Germline V gives CDR1 SGHVS, CDR2 FNYEAQ. The CDR3 DNA reads as TGTGCCAGCCGCAGCGGGGCCAAGGATGGCTACACCTTC. This encodes CASRSGAKDGYTF.

This sequence joins TRBV7-2 and TRBJ2-7; D perhaps matches TRBD2 (6 bases). Germline CDR1 reads SGHTA; CDR2 reads FQGNSA. With 8 bases removed from V and 6 bases from J, the gap between germline ends came to 14 bases. This CDR3 has 12 residues. CDR3 sequence (DNA): TGTGCCAGCCGGGAGAGGGTGGGCGAGCAGTACTTC. It codes for CASRERVGEQYF.

The genes are TRBV5-5 and TRBJ2-1; the D gene is possibly TRBD2 (5 bases). The germline CDR1 and CDR2 sequences are SGHKS and YYEKEE (reference sequence). The ends were cut back, 4 bases at V and 6 bases at J, with 14 bases in the middle. The CDR3 length is 14 residues. Written as DNA, the CDR3 is TGTGCCAGCAGCAGGTCCAGCGGAACCAATGAGCAGTTCTTC. Translated, it gives CASSRSSGTNEQFF.

The chain employs TRBV18 and TRBJ1-1; D perhaps matches TRBD1 (5 bases). Germline V gene data show CDR1 as KGHSH and CDR2 as LQKENI. This CDR3 has 16 amino acids. Deletions cut 0 bases from V and 1 base from J, with 12 bases between. CDR3 region: CASSPPFQGKNTEAFF. The CDR3 nucleotides are TGTGCCAGCTCACCACCGTTCCAGGGCAAGAACACTGAAGCTTTCTTT.

This clone has only a few counts. The V call is TRBV7-2, the J call TRBJ2-1; 7 bases agree with TRBD1. J gave up 7 bases and V 0 bases, and 6 bases lay outside the gene matches. Germline V CDR1 and CDR2: SGHTA, FQGNSA. The CDR3 runs 15 residues. This CDR3 reads CASSLAGGFGNEQFF. In nucleotides, the CDR3 is TGTGCCAGCAGCTTAGCAGGGGGCTTTGGGAATGAGCAGTTCTTC.

This clone was counted a single time. The chain couples TRBV6-1 to TRBJ2-5; D not resolved. Germline CDR1 MNHNS, CDR2 SASEGT. Trimming cost V 5 bases and J 3 bases, with 4 bases left between them. This CDR3 has 11 residues. This CDR3 reads CASSPEETQYF. CDR3 DNA: TGTGCCAGCAGTCCGGAAGAGACCCAGTACTTC.

CDR3 amino acids: CASSIGSGRNIQYF. For the CDR3, the DNA is TGTGCCAGTAGTATAGGTAGCGGAAGAAACATTCAGTACTTC. The chain couples TRBV19 to TRBJ2-4; perhaps TRBD2 as D (6 bases). The CDR3 extends over 14 amino acids. The germline gives CDR1 LNHDA, CDR2 SQIVND (reference sequence). V was cut by 1 base and J by 6 bases, with 10 bases left in between.

The chain combines TRBV6-1 with TRBJ2-7; 9 bases agree with TRBD2. Germline V CDR1 and CDR2: MNHNS, SASEGT. V lost 4 bases and J lost 5; bases outside the gene matches: 3. This CDR3 comprises 13 residues. The CDR3 DNA reads TGTGCCAGCAGTGTAGCGGGAGTCCACGAGCAGTACTTC. Its protein is CASSVAGVHEQYF.

This chain joins TRBV19 and TRBJ2-2, with no clear D. The germline V gene has CDR1 LNHDA and CDR2 SQIVND (reference sequence). The length of the CDR3 is 11 residues. Trimming cost V 1 base and J 7 bases, with 1 base left between them. CDR3 sequence: CASSIVGELFF. The CDR3 nucleotides read TGTGCCAGTAGTATAGTCGGGGAGCTGTTTTTT.

J is TRBJ2-3 and V is TRBV30, with TRBD2 identical over 8 bases. The CDR3 runs 15 residues. V was clipped by 4 bases and J by 6 bases; unmatched bases: 12. CDR1 GTSNPN and CDR2 SVGIG come from the germline V gene (reference sequence). The CDR3 nucleotides read TGTGCCTGGACGAGTGTAGCGGGATCTTTTGATACGCAGTATTTT. Translated, it gives CAWTSVAGSFDTQYF.

This chain joins TRBV18 and TRBJ2-4; D not certain. Trimming took off 2 bases at V and 0 bases at J, with 14 bases between the two ends. Germline V gene lookup returns CDR1 KGHSH and CDR2 LQKENI. The CDR3 extends over 17 amino acids. The DNA for the CDR3 is TGTGCCAGCTCACCAACAGATCAAGGGTTAGCCAAAAACATTCAGTACTTC. This codes for CASSPTDQGLAKNIQYF. Full variable domain (outside the CDR3, taken from reference TRBV18 and TRBJ2-4): NAGVMQNPRHLVRRRGQEARLRCSPMKGHSHVYWYRQLPEEGLKFMVYLQKENIIDESGMPKERFSAEFPKEGPSILRIQQVVRGDSAAYFCASSPTDQGLAKNIQYFGAGTRLSVL.

The rearrangement links TRBV2 to TRBJ2-1; D unresolved. Trimming pared 5 bases from V and 10 bases from J, leaving 12 bases between. The CDR3 extends over 12 amino acids. Germline V gene data show CDR1 as SNHLY and CDR2 as FYNNEI. In DNA, the CDR3 is TGTGCCAGCAGTTTTTCCCTTGGGGAGCAGTTCTTC. Its translation is CASSFSLGEQFF.